Described below is a single T cell receptor beta chain sequence and its context. Antigen specificity is unknown. Conversion of TCR transcripts into cDNA relied on 5'RACE template switching, which added a universal primer site and UMIs. One entry per CDR3 protein results from TCRdb running MiXCR on the 5' RACE reads. This sample carries 300,000 to 450,000 distinct CDR3 sequences, roughly 8.3% of them seen once, and the ten largest clones take around 17%. The length of the CDR3 is 14 residues. Germline CDR1 reads SQVTM; CDR2 reads ANQGSEA. J lost 4 bases, V lost 4 bases, and 5 bases had no gene match. This entry belongs to a study of T cells after yellow fever vaccination. Study-level points and caveats: Booster sampling recovered most clones from primary vaccination (less than 97% CD4, approximately 88% CD8). Weaker overall was a secondary response that nonetheless peaked faster, on day 5 versus 15. Contaminating bulk clonotypes could be abundant in FACS-sorted repertoires.

The V and J genes are TRBV29-1 and TRBJ2-3; 10 positions agree with TRBD1. The sequences come from PBMCs, collected more than 35 days after the first yellow fever vaccination. This TCR was recovered from a man between 18 and 35 years old who received the YFV17D yellow fever vaccine. This chain's CDR3 is CSVGVGQGADTQYF. The CDR3 nucleotides read TGCAGCGTTGGAGTTGGACAGGGGGCAGATACGCAGTATTTT.